This TCR beta chain was recorded in a study of T cell responses to AZD1222 COVID-19 vaccine. Sequencing was performed with immunoSEQ multiplex PCR; in TCRdb, only in-frame clones are kept and a portion is missing. The data contain about 67,000 clones, about 85% of them singletons. V lost 5 bases to trimming and J lost 6 bases, with 7 bases between them. This CDR3 region has 10 residues. CDR1 is SQVTM, CDR2 ANQGSEA, per germline. Only a few counts were recorded for this clone. This specimen includes other DNA sequences encoding the same CDR3. The chain links TRBV29-1 to TRBJ1-2; D gene ambiguous. This clonotype was obtained from an adult in good health. Sequences were derived from peripheral blood, sampled on day 0 of AZD1222 vaccination. The CDR3, as DNA: TGCAGCGTTTGGGAGGATGGCTACACCTTC. Its protein is CSVWEDGYTF.